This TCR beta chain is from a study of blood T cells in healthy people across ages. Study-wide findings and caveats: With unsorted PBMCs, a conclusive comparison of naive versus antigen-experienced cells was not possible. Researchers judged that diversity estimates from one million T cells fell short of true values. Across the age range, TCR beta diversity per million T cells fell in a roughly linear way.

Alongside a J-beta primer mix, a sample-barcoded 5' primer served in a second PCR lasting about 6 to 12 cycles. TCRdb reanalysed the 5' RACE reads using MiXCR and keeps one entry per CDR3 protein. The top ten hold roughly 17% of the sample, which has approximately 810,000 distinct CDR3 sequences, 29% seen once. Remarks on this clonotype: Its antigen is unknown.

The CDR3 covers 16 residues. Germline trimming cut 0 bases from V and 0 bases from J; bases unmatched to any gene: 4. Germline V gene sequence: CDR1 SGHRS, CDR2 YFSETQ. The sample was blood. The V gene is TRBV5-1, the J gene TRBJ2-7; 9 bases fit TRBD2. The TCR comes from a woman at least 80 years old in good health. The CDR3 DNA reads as TGCGCCAGCAGCTTGGTTCCAGCGGGGGGCTCCTACGAGCAGTACTTC. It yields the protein CASSLVPAGGSYEQYF.